This T cell receptor beta chain was sequenced for a study of T cell responses to AZD1222 COVID-19 vaccine. This clone is a singleton in its sample. Its antigen is not identified. Clones were sequenced by immunoSEQ multiplex PCR, and TCRdb holds only the in-frame ones, with some missing. Of roughly 130,000 clones in the sample, 88% were seen once. The V and J ends lost 6 bases and 2 bases, in that order; junction bases with no gene match: 18. Germline V gives CDR1 MNHEY, CDR2 SMNVEV (reference sequence). This CDR3 has 18 amino acids. Study conclusions and caveats: Spike-specific TCR depth and breadth grew after two AZD1222 doses. Without day 14 samples, only post-peak T cell repertoires were studied. Just five to seven people given AZD1222 tested seropositive at baseline.

The source was peripheral blood, collected on day 0 of AZD1222 vaccination. V gene TRBV27 combines with J gene TRBJ1-1; TRBD1 aligns across 7 bases. The TCR comes from an adult in good health. CDR3 residues: CASSPAIGQGGGNTEAFF. CDR3 in DNA: TGTGCCAGCAGCCCGGCAATTGGCCAAGGGGGCGGTAACACTGAAGCTTTCTTT.